This record covers a single TCR beta chain. Under the authors' procedure: Scientists estimated how many nucleated cells there were by amplifying reference gene primers. Libraries were prepared by immunoSEQ multiplex PCR; TCRdb keeps only in-frame clonotypes and omits some of them. That table is the source of V, J and clone size, and D and trimming were worked out from the DNA. The repertoire consists of about 220,000 clones, with 85% to 90% occurring once and the leading ten covering approximately 15%. CDR1 is MDHEN and CDR2 is SYDVKM in the germline V gene. There are 16 residues in the CDR3. V was pared by 6 bases and J by 4 bases, with 11 bases of the junction left unmatched. This sample is drawn from a study of blood T cell repertoires in COVID-19. In the study overall: Some COVID-19 samples were acute and others convalescent; all came from the United States, Italy and Spain. The cDNA or gDNA used as material had been derived from T cells, B-cell-depleted T cells, or PBMCs.

The material sequenced was PBMCs or T cells enriched from blood (not recorded which). The chain has TRBV28 and TRBJ2-1; TRBD1 aligns across 8 bases. This TCR was recovered from a woman in her forties or fifties with acute COVID-19. CDR3 residues: CASRTQGALLYNEQFF. The CDR3 DNA reads as TGTGCCAGCAGAACGCAGGGGGCCTTATTATACAATGAGCAGTTCTTC.